This is a list of T cell receptor beta chains from one sample in a study of shared clonotypes between healthy human individuals. TCRdb's copy holds only in-frame clones and misses some; the assay was immunoSEQ multiplex PCR. The sample carries roughly 2.6 million clones, 90% to 95% recorded once. What was sequenced was naive CD4+ T cells sorted from blood. Receptors were obtained from a young man in good health. CDR3s include the opening cysteine and the closing phenylalanine or tryptophan. The order of the fields is clone size, D gene, J gene, V gene, CDR3 DNA, CDR3 protein. The D gene is left open where the match is weak. Some rows mark clone size as missing; the rest say once, few, many or name a class of expanded clone.

. | . | TRBJ1-6 | TRBV6-6 | TGTGCCAGCAGTCCTTCTCAGGGGCTACCCCTCCACTTT | CASSPSQGLPLHF
. | . | TRBJ2-5 | TRBV5-1 | TGCGCCAGCAGCTCGCCGGGGGTGAAAGAGACCCAGTACTTC | CASSSPGVKETQYF
. | TRBD2 | TRBJ2-3 | TRBV27 | TGTGCCAGCAGTTCCCGGGGAGGGTCGGATACGCAGTATTTT | CASSSRGGSDTQYF
. | . | TRBJ1-2 | TRBV6-1 | TGTGCCAGCAGTCTCAGGGACTATGGCTACACCTTC | CASSLRDYGYTF
. | TRBD1 | TRBJ1-2 | TRBV2 | TGTGCCAGCAGTGAAGGCCTCGGGACAGGGAATGGCTACACCTTC | CASSEGLGTGNGYTF
. | TRBD1 | TRBJ2-7 | TRBV25-1 | TGTGCCAGCAGTGAATTGGGACAGGGAAGGGACGAGCAGTACTTC | CASSELGQGRDEQYF
. | TRBD2 | TRBJ2-2 | TRBV19 | TGTGCCAGTAGTATTCCAGCTTCCGGGCTAGCGGGACTTGCCGGGGAGCTGTTTTTT | CASSIPASGLAGLAGELFF
. | . | TRBJ2-3 | TRBV30 | TGTGCCTGGAGCCAAGGACAAAGCACAGATACGCAGTATTTT | CAWSQGQSTDTQYF
. | TRBD1 | TRBJ2-3 | TRBV19 | TGTGCCAGTAGTCGGGGCACGAGGACAGGGGGTGATACGCAGTATTTT | CASSRGTRTGGDTQYF
once | TRBD1 | TRBJ1-2 | TRBV6-5 | TGTGCCAGCAGATGGGACAGAACTAACTATGGCTACACCTTC | CASRWDRTNYGYTF
. | . | TRBJ2-1 | TRBV5-1 | TGCGCCAGCAGCTTGGTCCAGGGGCAGCGCAATGAGCAGTTCTTC | CASSLVQGQRNEQFF
. | . | TRBJ2-7 | TRBV5-4 | TGTGCCAGCAGCAACACAAACTCCTACGAGCAGTACTTC | CASSNTNSYEQYF
. | . | TRBJ2-7 | TRBV6-1 | TGTGCCAGCAACCAGGGCCCCTACGAGCAGTACTTC | CASNQGPYEQYF
once | . | TRBJ2-7 | TRBV20-1 | TGCAGTGCTATTAATCGAGCGAGGGGGGAGTTC | CSAINRARGEF
few | . | TRBJ1-1 | TRBV18 | TGTGCCAGCTCGGGGAGGACAGAGAACACTGAAGCTTTCTTT | CASSGRTENTEAFF
once | . | TRBJ2-3 | TRBV2 | TGTGCCAGCATTAGGGGGACACAAGATACGCAGTATTTT | CASIRGTQDTQYF
. | TRBD2 | TRBJ2-3 | TRBV27 | TGTGCCAGCACCCTTCTAGGGGCTAGCGGGAGACCCAACACAGATACGCAGTATTTT | CASTLLGASGRPNTDTQYF
. | TRBD1 | TRBJ1-1 | TRBV5-1 | TGCGCCAGCAGCTCCGAACAGGGGGTGAACACTGAAGCTTTCTTT | CASSSEQGVNTEAFF
. | . | TRBJ1-2 | TRBV4-3 | TGCGCCAGCAGACAGGGATATGGCTACACCTTC | CASRQGYGYTF
. | . | TRBJ2-1 | TRBV7-2 | TGTGCCAGCAGCTTACCAATGAAGCAGTTCTTC | CASSLPMKQFF
. | . | TRBJ2-2 | TRBV9 | TGTGCCAGCAGCGTAGCTATCTGGGCCGCCGGGGAGCTGTTTTTT | CASSVAIWAAGELFF
. | . | TRBJ1-5 | TRBV4-3 | TGCGCCAGCAGCCCGACGGCCCATTCTAGCAATCAGCCCCAGCATTTT | CASSPTAHSSNQPQHF
. | TRBD2 | TRBJ2-1 | TRBV19 | TGTGCCAGTGGTGGTCTAGCGGGGCAGGGGTCCTACAATGAGCAGTTCTTC | CASGGLAGQGSYNEQFF
. | . | TRBJ2-5 | TRBV4-1 | TGCGCCAGCAGCCAAGAAGTACTAGTCGAGACCCAGTACTTC | CASSQEVLVETQYF
. | . | TRBJ2-4 | TRBV30 | TGTGCCTTTTCAAGTGGGCTTTTGTTAGCCAAAAACATTCAGTACTTC | CAFSSGLLLAKNIQYF
. | . | TRBJ2-7 | TRBV5-1 | TGCGCCAGCAGCTTAGGATGGGAAAGCTCCTACGAGCAGTACTTC | CASSLGWESSYEQYF
once | . | TRBJ1-2 | TRBV7-8 | TGTGCCACCTCACTCGCTCTGGGAACTGGCTACACCTTC | CATSLALGTGYTF
. | TRBD2 | TRBJ2-2 | TRBV19 | TGTGCCAGTAGTATTCTGGTGGCGGGGGAGGGTCGCCACGGGGAGCTGTTTTTT | CASSILVAGEGRHGELFF
. | . | TRBJ1-6 | TRBV19 | TGTGCCAGTAGTTGGACAGCCGATTCACCCCTCCACTTT | CASSWTADSPLHF